The present T cell receptor (beta chain) was sequenced within a study of T cell responses to AZD1222 COVID-19 vaccine. In germline, CDR1 is LNHDA, CDR2 SQIVND (reference sequence). V lost 4 bases to trimming and J lost 2 bases; unmatched junction nucleotides: 3. This CDR3 contains 14 residues. Clones were read by immunoSEQ multiplex PCR, and TCRdb kept only the in-frame ones, dropping some. The sample has fewer than 150,000 clones, about 91% seen once. Sequences were derived from peripheral blood, sampled on day 0 of AZD1222 vaccination. The clonotype originates from an adult in good health. V usage is TRBV19 and J usage is TRBJ2-7; 9 bases map to TRBD1. CDR3 residues: CASSTGTGPYEQYF. The CDR3 DNA reads TGTGCCAGTAGTACCGGGACAGGGCCCTACGAGCAGTACTTC.